Below are 9 T cell receptor beta chains sequenced from a single sample in a study of T cell responses to AZD1222 COVID-19 vaccine. Profiled with immunoSEQ multiplex PCR; TCRdb holds only in-frame clones, not every one. Of about 120,000 clones listed, roughly 93% are singletons. The sequences come from peripheral blood, collected on day 0 of AZD1222 vaccination. The receptors derive from an adult in good health.

The rearrangement uses TRBV10-3 and TRBJ2-2; 9 bases align to TRBD1. Germline lookup yields CDR1 ENHRY and CDR2 SYGVKD. The CDR3 spans 15 residues. Trimming took 2 bases from V and 4 from J; bases not matched to a gene: 2. The CDR3 DNA reads TGTGCCATCAGTGAGAACAGGGGGCTCACCGGGGAGCTGTTTTTT. Protein sequence: CAISENRGLTGELFF.

This chain uses TRBV5-1 with TRBJ1-1, with 8 bases identical to TRBD1. The CDR3 covers 15 residues. With 4 bases clipped from V and 3 bases from J, the junction kept 8 bases outside the gene matches. Germline CDR1 is SGHRS and CDR2 is YFSETQ. The DNA of the CDR3 is TGCGCCAGCAGCCCCCAGACAGGGGCGGACACTGAAGCTTTCTTT. Its translation: CASSPQTGADTEAFF.

The gene calls are TRBV11-3 and TRBJ1-5, with D possibly matching TRBD1 (6 bases). The germline gives CDR1 SGHNT, CDR2 YENEEA. Trimming cost V 4 bases and J 6 bases, with 22 bases left between them. The CDR3 length is 17 residues. The CDR3 here is CASSSPGAVFLSQPQHF. The DNA for the CDR3 is TGTGCCAGCAGCTCACCGGGGGCCGTATTTCTGTCTCAGCCCCAGCATTTT.

This chain connects TRBV27 to TRBJ1-6; D gene unclear. V lost 6 bases, J lost 9 bases, and 15 bases lay in between. This CDR3 region has 14 residues. Germline V gene data show CDR1 as MNHEY and CDR2 as SMNVEV (reference sequence). The CDR3: CASSPMGQASPLHF. The CDR3 DNA follows: TGTGCCAGCAGCCCCATGGGCCAGGCTTCACCCCTCCACTTT.

The CDR3 is CASSLETNTEAFF. In DNA, the CDR3 is TGTGCCAGCAGTTTGGAGACGAACACTGAAGCTTTCTTT. The chain links TRBV3-1 (or the pseudogene TRBV3-2) to TRBJ1-1; D unresolved. The length of the CDR3 is 13 residues. V was clipped by 6 bases and J by 1 base, with 9 bases between them. CDR1 and CDR2 from the germline V gene are LGHDT and YNNKEL (reference sequence).

This clone was seen a handful of times. The chain uses TRBV18 and TRBJ2-1; 9 bases are a match to TRBD2. Germline V lookup: CDR1 KGHSH, CDR2 LQKENI. This CDR3 is built from 16 residues. V was clipped by 0 bases and J by 9 bases; unmatched bases: 9. The CDR3 DNA reads as TGTGCCAGCTCACCACCGGGGCGGGAGGGTTCCGCTGAGCAGTTCTTC. Protein product: CASSPPGREGSAEQFF.

In this sample, this clone turned up a few times. This sequence joins TRBV19 and TRBJ1-2; 7 positions match TRBD1. J gave up 4 bases and V 9 bases, and 11 bases lay outside the gene matches. The CDR3 has 14 amino acids. Germline CDR1 reads LNHDA; CDR2 reads SQIVND (reference sequence). Here the CDR3 reads CASMGWTGGYGYTF. CDR3 bases: TGTGCCAGCATGGGCTGGACAGGCGGCTATGGCTACACCTTC.

This clone appeared a single time. The chain employs TRBV20-1 and TRBJ2-5; TRBD2 is a possible D gene (5 bases). V shed 3 bases and J shed 4 bases, with 15 bases lying between them. Germline V CDR1 and CDR2: DFQATT, SNEGSKA (reference sequence). CDR3 length: 14 residues. The CDR3 DNA follows: TGCAGTGCTAGTATCACTAGTGGTAGAGAGACCCAGTACTTC. This sequence encodes CSASITSGRETQYF.

The rearrangement uses TRBV30 and TRBJ1-5, with a possible D match to TRBD1 (6 bases). The length of the CDR3 is 16 residues. Germline V gives CDR1 GTSNPN, CDR2 SVGIG (reference sequence). V gave up 2 bases and J gave up 3 bases, with 17 bases separating them. CDR3 region: CAWSLFRDKYNQPQHF. CDR3 nucleotide sequence: TGTGCCTGGAGTTTATTCCGGGACAAGTACAATCAGCCCCAGCATTTT.